This TCR beta chain was identified in a study of T cell repertoires in ileal Crohn's disease (dated by TCRdb to between 2017 and 2020). A note on the overall study: The median duration of disease was roughly eight years, and at the time of surgery approximately 34% of patients were active smokers. Every patient underwent surgery because of a complication, which was stricturing disease in roughly 60% of cases and penetrating disease in approximately 40%. Roughly half of the patients were given postoperative therapy, with 15 to 20 on anti-TNF agents and about a dozen on thiopurines. TCR repertoire analysis was performed in fewer than 70 Crohn's disease patients drawn from a prospective multicentre cohort. Running in parallel with the study was a multicentre cohort set up to find predictors of early endoscopic recurrence following ileocolonic resection. Endoscopic postoperative recurrence was defined by a Rutgeerts score above i0. A total of around 170 mucosal samples from some 50 patients were sequenced, collected from several sites on the surgical specimen as well as at postoperative endoscopy. Overall study results and their limits: Endoscopic recurrence was linked to a higher percentage of high-frequency clones at surgery, and recurrence occurred in every patient whose clonality exceeded 26.8% (18/57). Compared with non-smokers, patients who were active smokers at surgery showed a significantly higher proportion of clonal expansions (about 25% vs 20%, p=0.02). Mucosal CD4 and CD8 T cells were sorted and sequenced only in a subgroup of patients, whose size was not stated. Compared with CD4 T cells, sorted CD8 T cells contained more high-frequency clones, which suggests that the mucosal expansions were mostly CD8.

The sample's time point label is to be understood as: sorted mucosal CD4 T cells. Before cell sorting, lamina propria lymphocytes were isolated from the surgical specimens using a Ficoll-hypaque gradient. Adults with ileal or ileocolonic Crohn's disease and an indication for ileocolonic resection were eligible for inclusion. CD4 and CD8 T cells were sorted on a BD FACSAria III with mean purity above 99%. Per the germline V gene, SGHDN is the CDR1 and FVKESK is the CDR2. The CDR3 goes from the cysteine to the phenylalanine over 15 residues. The retained sequence is limited to the CDR3, 45 bases, with the frame set at the first base. To note about this clone: The specificity of this receptor is unknown. Mismatch with germline at one junction end may stem from a read error.

Libraries were built with the immunoSEQ multiplex PCR assay. A two-step, amplification bias-controlled multiplex PCR was used by Adaptive Biotechnology to amplify CDR3 regions from genomic DNA. In the first PCR, primers covered every V and J gene segment, and in the second PCR, barcodes and Illumina adapters were added. CDR3 libraries were sequenced on an Illumina instrument. The original methods were these. Vendor-provided pipelines were combined with custom analysis of raw data in R/Bioconductor under R version 3.3.0. Clonality, which ranges from 0 to 1, was calculated as the inverse of the normalised Shannon entropy across all productive clones. The repertoire share taken up by the top 100 clones defined high-frequency clones, and only clones that passed a 95% confidence test were kept. The Simpson index measured repertoire diversity, and the Morisita-Horn index measured overlap between samples. Imported from immuneACCESS, the table was reduced by TCRdb to in-frame sequences with V and J called. These copies leave out some clones; in studies compared against another copy, an unresolved V gene accounts for under half, and the cause of the remainder is not known. The DNA was the basis for D and trimming; V, J and clone size are from that table. The sample includes approximately 3,000 clones, with more than 75% observed a single time. Clones ranked in the top ten supply less than 3.5% of the sample.

The chain is encoded by TRBV14 joined to TRBJ1-6; 6 matching bases give a weak D call of TRBD1. The TCR was taken from an adult with Crohn's disease. The sequenced sample was CD4+ T cells sorted from the ileum. For the CDR3, the sequence is CAGSQRTGLSSPLHF. At the DNA level, the sequence is TGTGCCGGCAGCCAAAGAACAGGGTTAAGTTCACCCCTCCACTTT. Reference TRBV14 and TRBJ1-6 genes cover what lies past the CDR3, so the full variable domain is EAGVTQFPSHSVIEKGQTVTLRCDPISGHDNLYWYRRVMGKEIKFLLHFVKESKQDESGMPNNRFLAERTGGTYSTLKVQPAELEDSGVYFCAGSQRTGLSSPLHFGNGTRLTVT.